The rows below give T cell receptor beta chains drawn from one sample of a study of T-cell reconstitution after alpha-beta-depleted transplantation in children. TCRdb independently ran MiXCR on the PCR reads; one entry per CDR3 protein. Of more than 450,000 distinct CDR3 sequences listed, around 19% are singletons. Here the sequenced sample was PBMCs from the stem cell graft donor, taken from the stem cell graft. The receptors here all came from a human donor who donated a stem cell graft to a child with acute lymphoblastic leukemia. Each CDR3 is given with its conserved first and last residue. Fields, in order: J gene, clone size, V gene, D gene, CDR3 protein, CDR3 DNA. A D gene is named only where the DNA matches it firmly. Clone size is stated in some rows and not others, as once, few, many or a class when expanded.

>TRBJ2-7|many|TRBV5-1|NA
CASSLEGFSYEQYF
TGCGCCAGCAGCTTGGAGGGTTTCTCCTACGAGCAGTACTTC
>TRBJ2-2|few|TRBV12-3/TRBV12-4|TRBD1
CASSLNRGGRVGELFF
TGTGCCAGCAGTTTAAACAGGGGTGGCAGAGTCGGGGAGCTGTTTTTT
>TRBJ2-7|NA|TRBV5-4|NA
CASSLAGGGGDVRYEQYF
TGTGCCAGCAGCTTGGCTGGGGGCGGCGGGGACGTGAGGTACGAGCAGTACTTC
>TRBJ1-5|NA|TRBV7-9|NA
CASSPISLNQPQHF
TGTGCCAGCAGCCCTATATCTCTTAATCAGCCCCAGCATTTT
>TRBJ2-7|few|TRBV5-1|TRBD1
CASSWWDSPYEQYF
TGCGCCAGCAGCTGGTGGGACAGCCCTTACGAGCAGTACTTC
>TRBJ1-1|NA|TRBV5-1|NA
CATSTGPTTMNTEAFF
TGCGCCACCAGTACAGGGCCTACTACAATGAACACTGAAGCTTTCTTT
>TRBJ1-1|few|TRBV12-3/TRBV12-4|NA
CASSFNGEKLEAFF
TGTGCCAGCAGTTTTAACGGGGAGAAGTTAGAAGCTTTCTTT
>TRBJ1-2|NA|TRBV7-9|NA
CASSLGAGVTDGYTF
TGTGCCAGCAGCTTAGGAGCGGGGGTGACGGATGGCTACACCTTC
>TRBJ2-7|NA|TRBV7-9|TRBD1
CASSPTTGYEQYF
TGTGCCAGCAGCCCCACGACAGGGTACGAGCAGTACTTC
>TRBJ1-1|NA|TRBV15|NA
CATREGENTEAFF
TGTGCCACCAGAGAGGGGGAGAACACTGAAGCTTTCTTT
>TRBJ1-3|NA|TRBV5-1|NA
CASSLETGRDGNTIYF
TGCGCCAGCAGCTTGGAAACGGGGCGCGATGGAAACACCATATATTTT
>TRBJ2-3|NA|TRBV11-1|TRBD2
CASSPPGLAGGLTDTQYF
TGTGCCAGCAGCCCTCCCGGACTAGCGGGAGGACTCACAGATACGCAGTATTTT
>TRBJ2-1|NA|TRBV12-3/TRBV12-4|NA
CASRPHDGSSEFF
TGTGCCAGCAGGCCCCACGATGGCTCTAGCGAGTTCTTC
>TRBJ2-1|many|TRBV6-2/TRBV6-3|TRBD2
CASSSLGGAGEGYEQFF
TGTGCCAGCAGTTCCCTAGGAGGAGCGGGAGAGGGGTATGAGCAGTTCTTC
>TRBJ1-5|few|TRBV7-3|NA
CASSQEAGQPQHF
TGTGCCAGCAGCCAAGAGGCGGGGCAGCCCCAGCATTTT
>TRBJ2-1|few|TRBV20-1|NA
CSAIITGTGGSYNEQFF
TGCAGTGCCATAATAACAGGGACTGGAGGCTCCTACAATGAGCAGTTCTTC
>TRBJ2-3|few|TRBV5-1|TRBD1
CASSRDRARTDTQYF
TGCGCCAGCAGCCGGGACAGGGCGCGCACAGATACGCAGTATTTT
>TRBJ2-6|NA|TRBV5-5|NA
CASSLASAKGGANVLTF
TGTGCCAGCAGCTTGGCTAGCGCCAAAGGGGGGGCCAACGTCCTGACTTTC
>TRBJ2-7|NA|TRBV18|NA
CASSPERVRYEQYF
TGTGCCAGCTCACCTGAGAGGGTTCGCTACGAGCAGTACTTC
>TRBJ2-7|NA|TRBV28|TRBD2
CASSGTGDPRLAGEGSYEQYF
TGTGCCAGTTCCGGGACAGGGGATCCCAGACTAGCGGGAGAGGGCTCCTACGAGCAGTACTTC
>TRBJ1-1|many|TRBV5-1|NA
CASSRGAPGATEAFF
TGCGCCAGCAGCCGTGGCGCCCCAGGGGCCACTGAAGCTTTCTTT
>TRBJ2-7|few|TRBV7-6|TRBD2
CASSRGASGLLEQYF
TGTGCCAGCAGCCGTGGGGCTAGCGGTCTATTAGAGCAGTACTTC
>TRBJ2-7|NA|TRBV7-8|TRBD2
CASSRTRIDEQYF
TGTGCCAGCAGCCGGACTAGAATAGACGAGCAGTACTTC
>TRBJ2-5|NA|TRBV4-1|NA
CASSQRGATQETQYF
TGCGCCAGCAGCCAACGGGGGGCCACTCAAGAGACCCAGTACTTC
>TRBJ2-3|NA|TRBV3-1|TRBD2
CASSQDRGRELADTQYF
TGTGCCAGCAGCCAAGATCGGGGGAGGGAACTAGCAGATACGCAGTATTTT
>TRBJ2-7|NA|TRBV16|TRBD1
CASGTGGPYEQYF
TGTGCCAGCGGGACAGGGGGTCCCTACGAGCAGTACTTC
>TRBJ2-7|NA|TRBV20-1|TRBD1
CSASQGAEGEQYF
TGCAGTGCTAGTCAGGGGGCTGAAGGGGAGCAGTACTTC
>TRBJ2-1|NA|TRBV4-1|NA
CASSQILGHEQFF
TGCGCCAGCAGCCAGATCCTAGGCCATGAGCAGTTCTTC
>TRBJ2-1|few|TRBV6-1|NA
CASSGLGGTPTRRGFF
TGTGCCAGCAGTGGACTTGGAGGGACTCCCACTAGACGGGGGTTCTTC
>TRBJ2-1|NA|TRBV27|NA
CASSPSGGGIFDEFF
TGTGCCAGCAGTCCCTCTGGGGGCGGGATTTTTGATGAGTTCTTC
>TRBJ2-5|once|TRBV24-1|TRBD2
CATSDGTSGYQETQYF
TGTGCCACCAGTGATGGGACTAGCGGATACCAAGAGACCCAGTACTTC
>TRBJ2-5|few|TRBV6-5|TRBD2
CASSSSGPRRETQYF
TGTGCCAGCAGTTCTAGCGGCCCCCGGCGGGAGACCCAGTACTTC
>TRBJ2-3|few|TRBV10-3|NA
CAISELATSTDTQYF
TGTGCCATCAGTGAGCTAGCAACTAGCACAGATACGCAGTATTTT
>TRBJ1-2|once|TRBV6-1|TRBD1
CASSTFWTGTDYGYTF
TGTGCCAGCAGTACCTTCTGGACAGGGACGGATTATGGCTACACCTTC
>TRBJ1-1|NA|TRBV18|NA
CASSPPAWGSTEAFF
TGTGCCAGCTCACCACCTGCTTGGGGAAGCACTGAAGCTTTCTTT
>TRBJ2-1|few|TRBV7-9|TRBD1
CASSPIKVGQYNEQFF
TGTGCCAGCAGCCCAATAAAAGTGGGACAGTACAATGAGCAGTTCTTC
>TRBJ2-3|NA|TRBV24-1|TRBD2
CATSDRKGTSGSVTDTQYF
TGTGCCACCAGTGATCGCAAGGGGACTAGCGGGAGTGTCACAGATACGCAGTATTTT
>TRBJ2-3|NA|TRBV27|NA
CASSFIRASTDTQYF
TGTGCCAGCAGTTTTATCAGGGCTAGCACAGATACGCAGTATTTT
>TRBJ2-5|many|TRBV4-1|NA
CASSQDQETQYF
TGCGCCAGCAGCCAAGACCAAGAGACCCAGTACTTC
>TRBJ2-2|few|TRBV29-1|NA
CSVEGAQARLFF
TGCAGCGTTGAGGGCGCGCAAGCACGCCTGTTTTTT
>TRBJ2-5|NA|TRBV5-1|TRBD2
CASSLASRLAGEGETQYF
TGCGCCAGCAGCTTGGCCTCGAGACTAGCGGGAGAGGGGGAGACCCAGTACTTC
>TRBJ2-7|few|TRBV6-1|TRBD2
CASSRLAGERYEQYF
TGTGCCAGCAGTCGACTAGCGGGAGAGCGCTACGAGCAGTACTTC
>TRBJ2-1|few|TRBV20-1|NA
CSARVPNYNEQFF
TGCAGTGCTAGAGTGCCTAATTACAATGAGCAGTTCTTC
>TRBJ2-2|few|TRBV29-1|NA
CSVRTPNTGELFF
TGCAGCGTCCGGACACCGAACACCGGGGAGCTGTTTTTT
>TRBJ1-2|few|TRBV24-1|NA
CATSDPSRVYGYTF
TGTGCCACCAGTGATCCGTCCAGGGTCTATGGCTACACCTTC
>TRBJ2-3|NA|TRBV7-9|NA
CASSFQGRGEDTQYF
TGTGCCAGCAGCTTCCAGGGAAGAGGTGAAGATACGCAGTATTTT
>TRBJ1-2|few|TRBV9|NA
CASSAPESQRSTF
TGTGCCAGCAGCGCCCCCGAAAGTCAGAGGAGCACCTTC